The next 18 T cell receptor beta chains were all read from a single sample in a study of a mutant IDH1 vaccine in newly diagnosed glioma. As for time point: baseline, week 1 (first vaccination visit). Specified treatment: pre-vaccination baseline after standard-of-care therapy. The method was immunoSEQ multiplex PCR; TCRdb's version includes in-frame clones alone and lacks a portion of them. The sample consists of 20,000 to 25,000 clones, roughly 88% of them appearing once. The sequences come from PBMCs, collected from a glioma patient treated with radiotherapy, temozolomide or both. These receptors were obtained from a man between 35 and 55 years old with glioma.

The chain links TRBV7-9 to TRBJ1-1, with D possibly matching TRBD1 (5 bases). Germline V CDR1 and CDR2: SEHNR, FQNEAQ (reference sequence). This CDR3 comprises 17 residues. The V and J ends lost 3 bases and 2 bases respectively, with 19 bases between them. CDR3 in amino acids: CASSFRQMDNANTEAFF. CDR3 nucleotides: TGTGCCAGCAGCTTCCGACAAATGGACAACGCTAACACTGAAGCTTTCTTT. The complete variable domain, with remaining parts taken from reference TRBV7-9 and TRBJ1-1, reads DTGVSQNPRHKITKRGQNVTFRCDPISEHNRLYWYRQTLGQGPEFLTYFQNEAQLEKSRLLSDRFSAERPKGSFSTLEIQRTEQGDSAMYLCASSFRQMDNANTEAFFGQGTRLTVV.

This clone appeared a few times. V is TRBV25-1 and J is TRBJ2-1; either TRBD1 or TRBD2 may supply D (5 bases each). Trimming took 6 bases from V and 4 from J, leaving 16 bases between them. This CDR3 comprises 15 residues. Germline CDR1 reads MGHDK; CDR2 reads SYGVNS. The CDR3 DNA sequence: TGTGCCAGCAGCCCCGGGGTGGGGCTTTACAATGAGCAGTTCTTC. Translation gives CASSPGVGLYNEQFF. The entire variable domain, with the rest obtained from reference TRBV25-1 and TRBJ2-1, is as follows: EADIYQTPRYLVIGTGKKITLECSQTMGHDKMYWYQQDPGMELHLIHYSYGVNSTEKGDLSSESTVSRIRTEHFPLTLESARPSHTSQYLCASSPGVGLYNEQFFGPGTRLTVL.

This clone has just one count. The V call is TRBV29-1, the J call TRBJ1-2; unclear D gene. V was clipped by 7 bases and J by 5 bases, with 17 bases between them. Germline CDR1 and CDR2: SQVTM and ANQGSEA. This CDR3 has 13 residues. CDR3: CSAEDGNLYGYTF. The CDR3 region has the DNA TGCAGCGCCGAGGACGGAAATCTTTATGGCTACACCTTC.

This chain connects TRBV4-1 to TRBJ2-2, with 9 bases identical to TRBD2. Germline V gene sequence: CDR1 MGHRA, CDR2 YSYEKL. V lost 4 bases and J lost 4; bases outside the gene matches: 4. This CDR3 comprises 15 residues. CDR3 sequence reads: CASSLLAGTTGELFF. CDR3 nucleotide sequence: TGCGCCAGCAGCCTGCTAGCGGGGACCACCGGGGAGCTGTTTTTT.

By its share, this clone is medium-sized. The chain recombines TRBV4-1 with TRBJ2-1, with TRBD2 matching over 11 bases. This CDR3 region has 15 residues. The V segment lost 0 bases and the J segment 10 bases; nucleotides outside the gene matches: 5. CDR1 and CDR2 (germline): MGHRA, YSYEKL. CDR3 loop: CASSQEGTSGAEQFF. The CDR3, as DNA: TGCGCCAGCAGCCAAGAAGGGACTAGCGGCGCCGAGCAGTTCTTC.

The chain recombines TRBV6-6 with TRBJ2-7, with 7 bases that match TRBD2. This CDR3 is 13 amino acids long. Germline V CDR1 and CDR2: MNHNY, SVGAGI (reference sequence). The J segment lost 3 bases and the V segment lost 8 bases, leaving 7 bases of the junction unmatched. The chain's CDR3 is CASGRDSSYEQYF. CDR3 nucleotide sequence: TGTGCCAGCGGGAGGGACTCCAGCTACGAGCAGTACTTC.

This clone was seen just once. V and J are TRBV29-1 and TRBJ1-2; TRBD1 matches at 8 bases. After removal of 4 bases from V and 8 bases from J, the junction contained 9 bases not matched to a gene. The CDR3 is made up of 13 amino acids. Germline-derived CDR1 and CDR2 are SQVTM and ANQGSEA. Here the CDR3 DNA reads TGCAGCGTTGGGACAGGGCAATACGGGGGCTACACCTTC. This codes for CSVGTGQYGGYTF.

This sequence joins TRBV29-1 and TRBJ1-1; 11 bases line up with TRBD1. The CDR3 runs 15 residues. Germline lookup yields CDR1 SQVTM and CDR2 ANQGSEA. V lost 4 bases and J lost 5; bases outside the gene matches: 9. CDR3 region: CSVVYWGQGGTEAFF. The CDR3 bases are TGCAGCGTTGTTTATTGGGGACAGGGGGGAACTGAAGCTTTCTTT.

The chain links TRBV7-2 to TRBJ2-7, with 11 bases aligning to TRBD2. The CDR3 covers 15 residues. CDR1 and CDR2 (germline): SGHTA, FQGNSA. V gave up 2 bases and J gave up 3 bases; unmatched junction bases: 3. The CDR3 reads CASSLPGTSGYEQYF. In DNA, the CDR3 is TGTGCCAGCAGCTTACCAGGGACTAGCGGCTACGAGCAGTACTTC.

V usage is TRBV5-1 and J usage is TRBJ1-1; tentative D call: TRBD1 (6 bases). In germline, CDR1 is SGHRS, CDR2 YFSETQ. Trimming cost V 0 bases and J 4 bases, with 13 bases left between them. The CDR3 runs to 15 residues. CDR3 residues: CASSLEGGRTTEAFF. CDR3 bases: TGCGCCAGCAGCTTGGAAGGGGGGAGGACCACTGAAGCTTTCTTT.

The V call is TRBV7-9, the J call TRBJ1-1, with D uncertain. The V gene's germline CDR1 is SEHNR and CDR2 FQNEAQ (reference sequence). The CDR3 sequence is 13 residues long. Trimming left V 1 base short and J 4 bases short, with 7 bases between. The CDR3 DNA follows: TGTGCCAGCAGCTTAGGGTTCAGCACTGAAGCTTTCTTT. It is translated as CASSLGFSTEAFF.

This clone was observed a single time. The V gene is TRBV18, the J gene TRBJ2-2; 7 bases agree with TRBD1. The J segment lost 6 bases and the V segment lost 6 bases, leaving 4 bases of the junction unmatched. Germline CDR1 reads KGHSH; CDR2 reads LQKENI. This CDR3 has 13 amino acids. Written as DNA, the CDR3 is TGTGCCAGCTCGCAGGGGGTCGCCGGGGAGCTGTTTTTT. This codes for CASSQGVAGELFF.

The chain uses TRBV19 and TRBJ2-6; 8 nucleotides align to TRBD1. V gave up 4 bases and J gave up 2 bases; unmatched junction bases: 4. The length of the CDR3 is 16 residues. Germline lookup yields CDR1 LNHDA and CDR2 SQIVND (reference sequence). The CDR3 sequence is CASSKTGGTGANVLTF. The CDR3 DNA is TGTGCCAGTAGTAAAACAGGGGGAACTGGGGCCAACGTCCTGACTTTC.

The chain employs TRBV7-9 and TRBJ2-3, with unresolved D. Deletions cut 2 bases from V and 1 base from J, with 10 bases between. CDR3 size: 15 residues. CDR1 is SEHNR and CDR2 is FQNEAQ in the germline V gene (reference sequence). CDR3 sequence reads: CASSLKAAGTDTQYF. CDR3 nucleotide sequence: TGTGCCAGCAGCTTAAAGGCCGCCGGCACAGATACGCAGTATTTT.

The J gene is TRBJ2-6, the V gene TRBV4-3; 12 bases are shared with TRBD1. CDR1 is LGHNA and CDR2 is YSLEER in the germline V gene. The CDR3 is 21 residues long. Unmatched junction bases numbered 13, after V lost 0 bases and J lost 4 bases. This CDR3 reads CASSQDLLGGQGARGANVLTF. The DNA for the CDR3 is TGCGCCAGCAGCCAAGATCTGCTGGGGGGACAGGGGGCCAGAGGGGCCAACGTCCTGACTTTC.

The chain uses TRBV19 and TRBJ1-5, with 9 bases aligning to TRBD1. Germline lookup yields CDR1 LNHDA and CDR2 SQIVND (reference sequence). The V segment lost 5 bases and the J segment 4 bases; nucleotides outside the gene matches: 12. The CDR3 loop spans 17 amino acids. Here the CDR3 reads CASSVPPGTGSNQPQHF. The CDR3 bases are TGTGCCAGTAGTGTGCCTCCCGGGACAGGGTCGAATCAGCCCCAGCATTTT.

This clone appeared a few times. J is TRBJ1-2 and V is TRBV6-5; the D gene is possibly TRBD1 (6 bases). The V gene's germline CDR1 is MNHEY and CDR2 SVGAGI. The V gene lost 5 bases and the J gene lost 4 bases, with 17 bases spanning the gap. The CDR3 length is 15 residues. The CDR3: CASSLGGGGGYGYTF. DNA for the CDR3: TGTGCCAGCAGTCTCGGTGGGGGCGGCGGCTATGGCTACACCTTC.

The rearrangement links TRBV7-9 to TRBJ1-4; TRBD1 aligns across 10 bases. Unmatched junction bases numbered 3, after V lost 5 bases and J lost 0 bases. The length of the CDR3 is 16 residues. Per germline, CDR1 SEHNR and CDR2 FQNEAQ (reference sequence). The CDR3 region has the DNA TGTGCCAGCAGCCTCGGGACAGGGGCAACTAATGAAAAACTGTTTTTT. It codes for CASSLGTGATNEKLFF.